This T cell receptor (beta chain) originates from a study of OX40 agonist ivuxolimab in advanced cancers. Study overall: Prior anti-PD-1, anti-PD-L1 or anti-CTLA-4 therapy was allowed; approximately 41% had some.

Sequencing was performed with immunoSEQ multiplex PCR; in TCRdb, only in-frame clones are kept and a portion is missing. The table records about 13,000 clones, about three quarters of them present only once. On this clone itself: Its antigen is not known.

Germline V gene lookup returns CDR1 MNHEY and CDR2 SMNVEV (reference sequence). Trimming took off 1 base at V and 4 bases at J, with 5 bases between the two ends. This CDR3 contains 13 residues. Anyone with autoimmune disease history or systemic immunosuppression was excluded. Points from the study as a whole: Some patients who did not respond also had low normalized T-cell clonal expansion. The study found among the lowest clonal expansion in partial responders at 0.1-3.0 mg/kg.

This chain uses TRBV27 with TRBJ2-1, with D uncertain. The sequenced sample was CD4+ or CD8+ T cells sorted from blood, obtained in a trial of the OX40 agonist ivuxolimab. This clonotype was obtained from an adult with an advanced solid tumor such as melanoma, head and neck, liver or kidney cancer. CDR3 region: CASSLLGYNEQFF. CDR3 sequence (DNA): TGTGCCAGCAGTTTATTAGGATACAATGAGCAGTTCTTC.